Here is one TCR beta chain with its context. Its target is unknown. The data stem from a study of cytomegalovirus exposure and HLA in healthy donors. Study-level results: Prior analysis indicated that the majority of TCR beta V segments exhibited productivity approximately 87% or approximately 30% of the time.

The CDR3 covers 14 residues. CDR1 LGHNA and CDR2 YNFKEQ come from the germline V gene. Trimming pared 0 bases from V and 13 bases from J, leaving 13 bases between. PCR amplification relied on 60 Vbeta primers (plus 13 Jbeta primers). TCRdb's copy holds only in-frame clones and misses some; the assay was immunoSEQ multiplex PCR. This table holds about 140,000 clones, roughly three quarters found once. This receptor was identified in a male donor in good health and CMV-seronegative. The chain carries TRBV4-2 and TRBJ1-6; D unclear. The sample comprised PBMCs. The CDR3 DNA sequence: TGTGCCAGCAGCCAAGAGGAGCACTCTCCGCCCCTCCACTTT. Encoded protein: CASSQEEHSPPLHF.